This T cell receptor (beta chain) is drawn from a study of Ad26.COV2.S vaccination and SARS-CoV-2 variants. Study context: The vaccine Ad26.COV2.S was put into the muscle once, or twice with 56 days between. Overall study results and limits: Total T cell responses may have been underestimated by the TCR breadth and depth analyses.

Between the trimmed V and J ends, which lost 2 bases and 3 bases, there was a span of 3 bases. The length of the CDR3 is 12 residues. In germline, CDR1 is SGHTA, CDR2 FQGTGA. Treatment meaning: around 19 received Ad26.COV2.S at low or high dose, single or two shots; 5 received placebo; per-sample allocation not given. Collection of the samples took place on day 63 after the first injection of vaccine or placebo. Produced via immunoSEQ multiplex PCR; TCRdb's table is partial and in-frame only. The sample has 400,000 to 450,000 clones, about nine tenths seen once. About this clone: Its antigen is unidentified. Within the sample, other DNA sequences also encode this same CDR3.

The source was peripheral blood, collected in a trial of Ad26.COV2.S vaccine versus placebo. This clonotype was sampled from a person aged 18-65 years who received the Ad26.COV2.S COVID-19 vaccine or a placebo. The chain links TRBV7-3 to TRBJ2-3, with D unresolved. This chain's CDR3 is CASSLGTDTQYF. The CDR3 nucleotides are TGTGCCAGCAGCTTAGGAACAGATACGCAGTATTTT.